These 15 T cell receptor beta chains share one sample of origin, sequenced in a study of identical twins. TCRdb reprocessed the 5' RACE reads via MiXCR and lists one record per CDR3 protein. The sample has about 530,000 distinct CDR3 sequences; 20% to 25% are singletons. These data also featured in a second study, about yellow fever vaccine responses in identical twins.

Source material: CD4+ T cells sorted from blood. Receptors were obtained from a woman aged 18-29 years in good health.

The chain carries TRBV5-1 and TRBJ2-4; 8 nucleotides match TRBD1. Germline V gene lookup returns CDR1 SGHRS and CDR2 YFSETQ. The CDR3 has 15 amino acids. With V trimmed by 2 bases and J by 5 bases, 6 bases remained unmatched. The DNA of the CDR3 is TGCGCCAGCAGCTTCTGGCAGGGGGCCGAAAACATTCAGTACTTC. This gives the protein CASSFWQGAENIQYF.

This sequence joins TRBV5-1 and TRBJ2-7; 12 bases fit TRBD1. V lost 3 bases and J lost 5; bases outside the gene matches: 6. The CDR3 has 15 residues. The germline gives CDR1 SGHRS, CDR2 YFSETQ. CDR3 amino acids: CASSCGDRGLDEQYV. The CDR3, as DNA: TGCGCCAGCAGCTGTGGGGACAGGGGGCTGGACGAGCAGTACGTC.

About this clonotype: A much larger clone differs by one base, so this may be a read error. This CDR3 is CASSLGQSTDTQCF. The CDR3 DNA reads as TGCGCCAGCAGCTTGGGACAGAGCACAGATACGCAGTGTTTT. This chain joins TRBV5-1 and TRBJ2-3, with D possibly being TRBD1 (5 bases). The CDR3 runs 14 residues. Per germline, CDR1 SGHRS and CDR2 YFSETQ.

This clonotype was seen only a few times. V is TRBV4-1 and J is TRBJ2-7; D gene uncertain. This CDR3 region has 15 residues. Germline V gene data show CDR1 as MGHRA and CDR2 as YSYEKL. The germline V and J ends were trimmed by 1 base and 6 bases, with 16 bases remaining between them. The chain's CDR3 is CASSQGLQVYVEQYF. CDR3 DNA: TGCGCCAGCAGCCAAGGTTTGCAGGTATACGTCGAGCAGTACTTC.

This clonotype was counted between two and nine times. V and J are TRBV20-1 and TRBJ2-2, with D possibly being TRBD1 (6 bases). The germline gives CDR1 DFQATT, CDR2 SNEGSKA (reference sequence). This CDR3 region has 14 residues. V dropped 4 bases and J dropped 8 bases, with 17 bases sitting between them. CDR3 in amino acids: CSAKLTGASGELFF. Here the CDR3 DNA reads TGCAGTGCTAAATTGACAGGCGCGTCGGGGGAGCTGTTTTTT.

In its sample, this clonotype was seen a few times. The chain recombines TRBV10-3 with TRBJ1-5; 10 nucleotides match TRBD1. The CDR3 runs 16 residues. The germline gives CDR1 ENHRY, CDR2 SYGVKD. V gave up 8 bases and J gave up 2 bases; unmatched junction bases: 9. CDR3: CAIGDRGQSGNQPQHF. In DNA form, the CDR3 reads TGTGCCATCGGGGACAGGGGTCAAAGCGGCAATCAGCCCCAGCATTTT.

This clonotype was recorded at least ten times. The rearrangement links TRBV20-1 to TRBJ2-1, with 9 bases aligning to TRBD2. CDR3 length: 16 amino acids. Germline loops: CDR1 DFQATT, CDR2 SNEGSKA (reference sequence). With V trimmed by 5 bases and J by 4 bases, 12 bases remained unmatched. CDR3 in amino acids: CSADPPSGMGYNEQFF. CDR3 DNA: TGCAGTGCTGACCCCCCTAGCGGGATGGGTTACAATGAGCAGTTCTTC.

In the case of this clonotype: Just one base apart from a much larger clone, this may be a read error. V usage is TRBV3-1 and J usage is TRBJ2-7, with D tentatively TRBD2 (6 bases). CDR3 length equals 14 residues. Germline V gene sequence: CDR1 LGHDT, CDR2 YNNKEL (reference sequence). This chain's CDR3 is CASSPRSGRYEHYF. In nucleotides, the CDR3 is TGTGCCAGCAGCCCACGAAGCGGGCGATACGAGCACTACTTC.

This clonotype was seen a handful of times. The gene calls are TRBV5-6 and TRBJ1-1, with a possible D match to TRBD1 (5 bases). CDR3 size: 15 residues. The germline V and J ends were trimmed by 2 bases and 5 bases, with 16 bases remaining between them. The germline V gene has CDR1 SGHDT and CDR2 YYEEEE. CDR3 region: CASSFAAGGGTEAFF. DNA of the CDR3: TGTGCCAGCAGCTTTGCGGCGGGCGGGGGAACTGAAGCTTTCTTT. The entire variable domain, with the rest obtained from reference TRBV5-6 and TRBJ1-1, is as follows: DAGVTQSPTHLIKTRGQQVTLRCSPKSGHDTVSWYQQALGQGPQFIFQYYEEEERQRGNFPDRFSGHQFPNYSSELNVNALLLGDSALYLCASSFAAGGGTEAFFGQGTRLTVV.

There are many counts of this clonotype. This sequence joins TRBV5-1 and TRBJ2-1; TRBD1 might be the D (6 bases). The CDR3 runs to 13 residues. Trimming removed 0 bases from V and 7 bases from J, with 8 bases in between. Germline assignment: CDR1 SGHRS and CDR2 YFSETQ. DNA of the CDR3: TGCGCCAGCAGCTTGGGGACAGCGAATGAGCAGTTCTTC. Its translation is CASSLGTANEQFF.

This clonotype was counted a few times. The chain uses TRBV28 and TRBJ2-1, with 7 positions matching TRBD2. V trimming: 7 bases; J trimming: 3 bases; junction bases outside the gene matches: 6. The CDR3 consists of 14 residues. Germline CDR1 reads MDHEN; CDR2 reads SYDVKM. CDR3 in amino acids: CASTLGGGYNEQFF. The CDR3 nucleotides read TGTGCCAGCACCTTGGGGGGGGGCTACAATGAGCAGTTCTTC.

The chain is built from TRBV5-1 and TRBJ2-1; 10 positions agree with TRBD2. Germline CDR1 is SGHRS and CDR2 is YFSETQ. V gave up 3 bases and J gave up 6 bases; unmatched junction bases: 6. This CDR3 region has 15 residues. CDR3 sequence: CASSSPSGGLNEQFF. CDR3 bases: TGCGCCAGCAGCTCTCCTAGCGGGGGACTCAATGAGCAGTTCTTC.

The chain combines TRBV13 with TRBJ2-1; D remains unclear. The V end was cut by 6 bases, the J end by 7 bases, with 22 bases between. The germline gives CDR1 PRHDT, CDR2 FYEKMQ (reference sequence). This CDR3 has 16 residues. The CDR3 here is CASRQVGGPDRNEQFF. The CDR3 bases are TGTGCCAGCAGACAAGTTGGTGGTCCGGATCGAAATGAGCAGTTCTTC.

CDR3 sequence reads: CASSLPGGYEQYF. CDR3 nucleotide sequence: TGCGCCAGCAGCTTGCCAGGGGGCTACGAGCAGTACTTC. The chain has TRBV5-1 and TRBJ2-7, with TRBD1 identical over 7 bases. This CDR3 has 13 residues. V shed 1 base and J 3 bases; nucleotides not matched to a gene: 1. CDR1 is SGHRS and CDR2 is YFSETQ in the germline V gene.

This clonotype has just a few counts. This chain joins TRBV6-1 and TRBJ2-5; TRBD1 might be the D (5 bases). Looked up from germline, CDR1 is MNHNS and CDR2 is SASEGT. V was shortened by 6 bases and J by 5 bases, with 13 bases between the two germline ends. The CDR3 runs to 13 residues. The CDR3 DNA follows: TGTGCCAGCAGGGGCAGGGTAGGGGAGACCCAGTACTTC. Residues: CASRGRVGETQYF.